The source of this T cell receptor (beta chain) is a study of blood T cell repertoires in COVID-19. For the study at large: The United States, Italy and Spain supplied acute and convalescent COVID-19 samples. PBMCs, B-cell-depleted T cells, or T cells were the source of the cDNA or gDNA that made up the material.

The CDR3 runs to 16 residues. Germline-derived CDR1 and CDR2 are SGHDT and YYEEEE. The V gene end was trimmed by 3 bases and the J gene end by 4 bases; junction bases not matched to a gene: 7. In the study's own analysis: Amplification of reference gene primers provided the estimated nucleated cell counts. The method was immunoSEQ multiplex PCR; TCRdb's version includes in-frame clones alone and lacks a portion of them. From that table come the V and J calls and clone size; the DNA was used to work out D and trimming. The sample yields 150,000 to 200,000 clones, roughly 88% seen once. Sequenced material: peripheral blood. This clonotype originated in an elderly woman with active or convalescent COVID-19. The J gene is TRBJ2-2, the V gene TRBV5-6, with TRBD1 matching over 9 bases. The CDR3 DNA reads TGTGCCAGCAGCTGGTTACAGGGGGCGCGCACCGGGGAGCTGTTTTTT. Translation gives CASSWLQGARTGELFF.